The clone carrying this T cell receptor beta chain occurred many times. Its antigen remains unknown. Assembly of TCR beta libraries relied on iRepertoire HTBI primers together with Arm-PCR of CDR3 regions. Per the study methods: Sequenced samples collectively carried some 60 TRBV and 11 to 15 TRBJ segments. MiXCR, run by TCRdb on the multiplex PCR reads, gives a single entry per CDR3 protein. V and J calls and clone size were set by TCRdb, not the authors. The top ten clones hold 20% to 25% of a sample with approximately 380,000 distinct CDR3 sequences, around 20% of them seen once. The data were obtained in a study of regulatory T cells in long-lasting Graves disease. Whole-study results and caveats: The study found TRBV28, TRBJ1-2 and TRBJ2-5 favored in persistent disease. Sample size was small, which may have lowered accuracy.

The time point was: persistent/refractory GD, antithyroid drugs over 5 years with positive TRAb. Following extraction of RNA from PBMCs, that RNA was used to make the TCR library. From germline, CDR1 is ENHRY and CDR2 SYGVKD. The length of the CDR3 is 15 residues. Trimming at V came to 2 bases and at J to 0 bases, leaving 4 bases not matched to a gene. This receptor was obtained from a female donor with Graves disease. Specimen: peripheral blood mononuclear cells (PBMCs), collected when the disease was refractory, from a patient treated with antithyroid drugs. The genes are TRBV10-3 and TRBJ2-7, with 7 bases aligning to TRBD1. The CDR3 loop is CAISEGDRSSYEQYF. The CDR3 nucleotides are TGTGCCATCAGTGAGGGGGACAGAAGCTCCTACGAGCAGTACTTC.